One and the same sample provided the 8 T cell receptor beta chains below, sequenced in a study of blood T cell repertoires in COVID-19 (dated by TCRdb to 2018 to 2020). Preparation of the library involved the immunoSEQ multiplex PCR assay. TCRdb obtained this table from immuneACCESS and retained in-frame rearrangements with V and J assigned. These tables miss some clones; where compared with another copy, unresolved V genes account for less than half of the shortfall, and the remainder is unexplained. For this sample the table gives about 140,000 clones, of which around 81% were detected only once. 1.6% of the sample belongs to the ten largest clones. Input material: peripheral blood. The source of these receptors is a human donor in a cohort sampled during active COVID-19.

The CDR3 spells CASSPPGLAGALYNEQFF. In DNA form, the CDR3 reads TGTGCCAGCTCACCACCGGGATTAGCGGGAGCGTTATACAATGAGCAGTTCTTC. The chain carries TRBV18 and TRBJ2-1; 9 positions match TRBD2. Germline trimming cut 0 bases from V and 4 bases from J; bases unmatched to any gene: 10. The CDR3 has 18 residues. The germline gives CDR1 KGHSH, CDR2 LQKENI.

This sequence joins TRBV28 and TRBJ1-1, with a possible D match to TRBD1 (5 bases). The V gene's germline CDR1 is MDHEN and CDR2 SYDVKM. CDR3 size: 14 residues. The V gene lost 10 bases and the J gene lost 1 base, with 16 bases spanning the gap. The CDR3 DNA reads as TGTGCCACCACAGGTTTTCCCCCGAACACTGAAGCTTTCTTT. This sequence encodes CATTGFPPNTEAFF.

The chain links TRBV28 to TRBJ2-3; 9 positions match TRBD2. The trim removed 8 bases at V and 8 bases at J, leaving 8 bases unmatched. The CDR3 consists of 13 residues. Per the germline V gene, CDR1 is MDHEN and CDR2 is SYDVKM. In DNA form, the CDR3 reads TGTGCCAGCTTCTTGGCGGGAGGGGGTACGCAGTATTTT. Translated, it gives CASFLAGGGTQYF.

The V and J genes are TRBV28 and TRBJ2-4; 7 bases are shared with TRBD1. Losses at the gene ends were 4 bases for V and 2 bases for J; bases not matched to a gene: 8. This CDR3 is 16 amino acids long. Germline CDR1 MDHEN, CDR2 SYDVKM. CDR3 loop: CASSSPPGQPKNIQYF. As DNA, the CDR3 is TGTGCCAGCAGTTCTCCCCCGGGACAGCCCAAAAACATTCAGTACTTC.

Concerning this clone itself: At one end, the junction sequence differs from germline, possibly due to a read error. J is TRBJ1-6 and V is TRBV6-1, with D tentatively TRBD1 (6 bases). CDR3 length: 11 amino acids. CDR1 and CDR2 (germline): MNHNS, SASEGT. The CDR3 coding sequence is TGTGCCAGCAGTGAGCGTCGTAGGACAGTCTTT. It encodes CASSERRRTVF.

The chain couples TRBV14 to TRBJ2-7; D is ambiguous. V was trimmed by 4 bases and J by 2 bases, leaving 12 bases between them. The CDR3 covers 14 residues. Germline CDR1 SGHDN, CDR2 FVKESK. CDR3 sequence: CASSLHDDTYEQYF. The DNA of the CDR3 is TGTGCCAGCAGCCTTCATGACGACACCTACGAGCAGTACTTC.

The chain employs TRBV19 and TRBJ1-5; possibly TRBD1 for D (6 bases). Trimming took 6 bases from V and 0 from J, leaving 12 bases between them. CDR3 length: 15 residues. The V gene's germline CDR1 is LNHDA and CDR2 SQIVND (reference sequence). CDR3 coding DNA: TGTGCCAGTAGCGAACAGGGAATTAGCAATCAGCCCCAGCATTTT. Protein: CASSEQGISNQPQHF.

The chain recombines TRBV29-1 with TRBJ1-2; tentatively, D is TRBD1 (6 bases). This CDR3 region has 14 residues. Between the trimmed V and J ends, which lost 2 bases and 1 base, there was a span of 11 bases. Germline lookup yields CDR1 SQVTM and CDR2 ANQGSEA. CDR3 sequence reads: CSVERGAGNYGYTF. In DNA form, the CDR3 reads TGCAGCGTTGAACGGGGGGCGGGTAACTATGGCTACACCTTC. The entire variable domain, with the rest obtained from reference TRBV29-1 and TRBJ1-2, is as follows: SAVISQKPSRDICQRGTSLTIQCQVDSQVTMMFWYRQQPGQSLTLIATANQGSEATYESGFVIDKFPISRPNLTFSTLTVSNMSPEDSSIYLCSVERGAGNYGYTFGSGTRLTVV.